This T cell receptor (beta chain) was captured in a study of T cells in Graves' hyperthyroidism and ophthalmopathy (dated by TCRdb to about 2019). Notes on the research overall: To identify TCR V-J signatures that set the groups apart, the researchers used a discovery cohort of about a hundred patients, made up of 40 to 45 with Graves' ophthalmopathy and 57 with stable Graves' hyperthyroidism. An independent validation cohort of 18 to 20 hyperthyroidism patients and over 15 patients who later progressed to ophthalmopathy tested prospective prediction of ophthalmopathy. The 90 to 100 discovery patients were randomly split 7:3 into training and test sets. Thyroid tissue and blood T-cell repertoires from six or seven Graves' hyperthyroidism patients were also compared in the study. Once sampling was done, hyperthyroidism patients were given methimazole at a starting dose of 30 mg daily, whereas ophthalmopathy patients were given high-dose intravenous methylprednisolone. The paper describes TCR Vbeta CDR3 sequencing of 130 to 150 peripheral blood samples, made up of under 50 ophthalmopathy patients, some 76 hyperthyroidism patients and 17 progressor patients.

The CDR3 numbers 15 residues from cysteine through phenylalanine. Only CDR3 DNA remains: 45 bases, in frame from the first base. CDR1 and CDR2 were assigned from the germline V gene (reference sequence) as MNHEY and SMNVEV. V and J lose 0 bases and 7 bases, and a span of 15 bases separates them. Amplification of TCR beta CDR3 regions was carried out from RNA transcripts. The first round of RT-PCR for the TCR CDR3 was performed with the HTBI primer set and the Qiagen OneStep RT-PCR kit. Libraries were constructed in a second round of multiplex PCR, after which size selection and purification were performed. The libraries were sequenced on an Illumina HiSeq2000 using paired-end 100 bp reads. The paper's data handling went like this. SOAPnuke was used to process the raw data, throwing out any read that contained adapters or uncalled bases, had a mean Phred below 15, or lacked an exact constant-primer or identifier match. COPE v1.2.5 was used to merge high-quality paired reads, and clonotypes were defined as unique nucleotide sequences. Clonotypes were aligned to IMGT TRBV, TRBD and TRBJ reference segments using MiTCR v1.1. Only V-J combinations with frequency above 0.0001, covering 98% to 99.2% of repertoires, were analysed. A TCS score was defined as the ratio of F50 (clonal expansion) to E x V (chaos), with BLOSUM62-based TCRdist applied between CDR3 peptides within each V-J. Welch's t-statistics and random forest reduced roughly 530 V-J features to fewer than 15, which were used in a naive Bayes classifier (R e1071). The similarity between thyroid and blood repertoires was quantified using the Morisita-Horn index. In TCRdb, the public reads were trimmed at Q25 with fastp and aligned with MiXCR, with productive beta chains retained. Identical CDR3 protein sequences are pooled into one entry, listed with their most common genes and DNA. The V and J calls and clone size are TCRdb's, not the authors'. The sample table contains more than 550,000 distinct CDR3 sequences; only one count was recorded for about 45% of them. Jointly, the top ten make up 6.5% to 9% of the sample.

Patients with uncontrolled infections, other autoimmune diseases, pregnancy or lactation were excluded. Diagnoses were established on the basis of clinical symptoms, serum thyroxine and TRAb, thyroid ultrasound, and orbital computed tomography. Total RNA was extracted using Trizol reagent, and RNA quality was assessed on an Agilent 2100 Bioanalyzer. General study outcomes and caveats: Most expanded thyroid clonotypes (frequency above 0.001) were also detected in blood, a finding suggesting that blood repertoires may reflect thyroid immune responses. During validation, the model predicted progression to ophthalmopathy a median of around 6 months ahead of onset, with approximately 70% sensitivity and around 73% specificity. No statistical method was used to set the sample size in advance, and investigators knew the group allocation. Ophthalmopathy was separated from stable hyperthyroidism by a 13 V-J signature model, with approximately 85% sensitivity and just over 81% specificity obtained in cross-validation and 80%/75% obtained in testing.

Comment on this clonotype: Its antigen has not been determined. No base-level quality is on record; no much larger clone is a single base apart.

The TCR comes from an adult man with Graves' disease, either hyperthyroidism or ophthalmopathy (not recorded which). The chain is made from TRBV27 and TRBJ1-2; TRBD1 is a weak D gene call, 6 bases matching. Sequencing was done on a sample of peripheral blood or thyroid tissue (not recorded which). At the DNA level, the sequence is TGTGCCAGCAGTTTATCGGCCGGGGGCTTAAGTGGCTACACCTTC. Its protein is CASSLSAGGLSGYTF.